One and the same sample provided the 28 T cell receptor beta chains below, sequenced in a study of blood T cell repertoires in COVID-19. The repertoire was sequenced with immunoSEQ multiplex PCR; TCRdb's copy has only in-frame clones and lacks some. The sample carries tens of thousands of clones, around 90% recorded once. Sequencing was done on a sample of peripheral blood. These receptor sequences come from a male donor with acute or convalescent COVID-19.

V is TRBV7-9 and J is TRBJ2-5; TRBD2 might be the D (5 bases). Per germline, CDR1 SEHNR and CDR2 FQNEAQ (reference sequence). The CDR3 extends over 15 amino acids. V lost 5 bases to trimming and J lost 5 bases, with 18 bases between them. CDR3 residues: CASSRSRTSTETQYF. The CDR3 DNA reads TGTGCCAGCAGCCGTTCCCGGACTTCCACGGAGACCCAGTACTTC.

This sequence joins TRBV7-9 and TRBJ2-5, with D possibly matching TRBD1 (5 bases). V was cut by 1 base and J by 5 bases, with 11 bases left in between. Germline V gene lookup returns CDR1 SEHNR and CDR2 FQNEAQ (reference sequence). The CDR3 extends over 14 amino acids. In DNA, the CDR3 is TGTGCCAGCAGCTTAGGGGATCCAGGGGAGACCCAGTACTTC. Protein: CASSLGDPGETQYF.

The chain recombines TRBV12-5 with TRBJ2-5, with 7 bases matching TRBD1. The CDR3 loop spans 16 amino acids. V shed 1 base and J 3 bases; nucleotides not matched to a gene: 8. The germline CDR1 and CDR2 sequences are LGHNT and FRNRAP. The CDR3 loop is CASGLGRRGREETQYF. The CDR3 region has the DNA TGTGCTAGTGGTTTGGGACGTAGGGGGCGAGAAGAGACCCAGTACTTC.

The chain links TRBV4-1 to TRBJ2-1, with D possibly matching TRBD2 (6 bases). The CDR3 sequence is 14 residues long. Trimming took off 4 bases at V and 9 bases at J, with 16 bases between the two ends. Germline lookup yields CDR1 MGHRA and CDR2 YSYEKL. Here the CDR3 reads CASSLEGGRGEQFF. The CDR3 nucleotides are TGCGCCAGCAGCCTGGAGGGCGGGCGCGGTGAGCAGTTCTTC.

This clone came up once. V is TRBV7-9 and J is TRBJ1-6; D is undetermined. Trimming shortened V by 2 bases and J by 8 bases, and 16 bases separated the two germline ends. The germline gives CDR1 SEHNR, CDR2 FQNEAQ (reference sequence). The CDR3 is made up of 16 amino acids. The CDR3 loop reads CASSLSAIPSDSPLHF. CDR3 nucleotides: TGTGCCAGCAGCTTAAGCGCGATCCCCTCCGATTCACCCCTCCACTTT.

J is TRBJ2-5 and V is TRBV18; D ambiguous. The CDR3 consists of 16 residues. Germline V gene lookup returns CDR1 KGHSH and CDR2 LQKENI. Trimming removed 1 base at V and 5 bases at J, with 17 bases between. The CDR3 region has the DNA TGTGCCAGCTCACCACTAGGCGGCAGCCGTGGGGAGACCCAGTACTTC. It codes for CASSPLGGSRGETQYF.

The CDR3: CASSLDADGGTQYF. The DNA of the CDR3 is TGTGCCAGCAGCTTGGATGCGGACGGGGGGACCCAGTACTTC. The V and J genes are TRBV5-4 and TRBJ2-5; a weak D match, TRBD2 (6 bases). The CDR3 contains 14 residues. Trimming removed 0 bases from V and 7 bases from J, with 13 bases in between. CDR1 is SGHNT and CDR2 is YYREEE in the germline V gene (reference sequence). Complete variable domain (other parts from reference TRBV5-4 and TRBJ2-5): ETGVTQSPTHLIKTRGQQVTLRCSSQSGHNTVSWYQQALGQGPQFIFQYYREEENGRGNFPPRFSGLQFPNYSSELNVNALELDDSALYLCASSLDADGGTQYFGPGTRLLVL.

J is TRBJ1-1 and V is TRBV6-5; 9 bases align to TRBD1. Germline trimming cut 6 bases from V and 1 base from J; bases unmatched to any gene: 3. Per germline, CDR1 MNHEY and CDR2 SVGAGI. The CDR3 runs to 14 residues. The DNA for the CDR3 is TGTGCCAGCAGGACGACAGGGGGGAACACTGAAGCTTTCTTT. Its protein product is CASRTTGGNTEAFF.

The chain combines TRBV4-1 with TRBJ2-1; D not resolved. Germline CDR1 MGHRA, CDR2 YSYEKL. CDR3 length: 12 amino acids. V lost 2 bases and J lost 14, with 13 bases in between. CDR3 sequence: CASSQIWACEFF. In DNA form, the CDR3 reads TGCGCCAGCAGCCAAATCTGGGCTTGCGAGTTCTTC.

V and J are TRBV10-3 and TRBJ2-5; D possibly corresponds to TRBD1 (6 bases). The V end lost 9 bases, the J end lost 5 bases, and 22 bases lay between the germline ends. The CDR3 consists of 15 residues. Per germline, CDR1 ENHRY and CDR2 SYGVKD. CDR3 in amino acids: CAIGTRGLVSETQYF. Here the CDR3 DNA reads TGTGCCATAGGGACAAGGGGATTGGTATCGGAGACCCAGTACTTC.

The CDR3 bases are TGTGCCCCTGGTTGGGGGCATAGCAATCAGCCCCAGCATTTT. It translates to CAPGWGHSNQPQHF. The genes are TRBV24-1 and TRBJ1-5; D may be TRBD1 (6 bases). V was pared by 12 bases and J by 0 bases, with 14 bases between. This CDR3 is 14 amino acids long. Germline V gives CDR1 KGHDR, CDR2 SFDVKD.

This chain links TRBV6-5 with TRBJ1-1; 7 nucleotides match TRBD1. Germline assignment: CDR1 MNHEY and CDR2 SVGAGI. CDR3 length: 15 residues. Trimming took 5 bases from V and 1 from J; bases not matched to a gene: 7. The CDR3 sequence: CASSPQTGSNTEAFF. The CDR3, as DNA: TGTGCCAGCAGTCCCCAGACAGGGTCGAACACTGAAGCTTTCTTT.

This chain links TRBV2 with TRBJ1-4; possibly TRBD1 for D (5 bases). The CDR3 sequence is 15 residues long. Germline V gene sequence: CDR1 SNHLY, CDR2 FYNNEI. Trimming stripped 2 bases from V and 5 bases from J, with 12 bases between. In DNA, the CDR3 is TGTGCCAGCAGTGAATTCAGCCGGGGGAATGAAAAACTGTTTTTT. Translating gives CASSEFSRGNEKLFF.

V and J are TRBV28 and TRBJ1-3, with unresolved D. The germline gives CDR1 MDHEN, CDR2 SYDVKM. V was shortened by 1 base and J by 0 bases, with 7 bases between the two germline ends. The CDR3 totals 15 residues. CDR3 in DNA: TGTGCCAGCAGTTTATATAGAGGCTCTGGAAACACCATATATTTT. Protein: CASSLYRGSGNTIYF.

V usage is TRBV5-1 and J usage is TRBJ2-2; tentative D call: TRBD1 (7 bases). This CDR3 spans 15 amino acids. CDR1 SGHRS and CDR2 YFSETQ come from the germline V gene. Trimming removed 4 bases from V and 7 bases from J, with 17 bases in between. CDR3 loop: CASSRGDSGDGELFF. CDR3 DNA sequence: TGCGCCAGCAGCCGCGGGGACAGCGGAGACGGGGAGCTGTTTTTT. Complete variable domain (other parts from reference TRBV5-1 and TRBJ2-2): KAGVTQTPRYLIKTRGQQVTLSCSPISGHRSVSWYQQTPGQGLQFLFEYFSETQRNKGNFPGRFSGRQFSNSRSEMNVSTLELGDSALYLCASSRGDSGDGELFFGEGSRLTVL.

This chain links TRBV4-1 with TRBJ2-1; a possible D gene is TRBD1 (5 bases). This CDR3 spans 15 amino acids. V was shortened by 3 bases and J by 2 bases, with 11 bases between the two germline ends. Germline V gene sequence: CDR1 MGHRA, CDR2 YSYEKL. The CDR3 loop is CASSHLTETYNEQFF. The CDR3 bases are TGCGCCAGCAGCCACCTGACAGAAACCTACAATGAGCAGTTCTTC.

The chain recombines TRBV10-2 with TRBJ1-5; 8 bases map to TRBD1. The CDR3 totals 13 residues. Germline V gives CDR1 WSHSY, CDR2 SAAADI. J lost 10 bases, V lost 3 bases, and 5 bases had no gene match. The DNA of the CDR3 is TGCGCCAGCAGTGAACAGGGGGGAGAACCCCAGCATTTT. Protein: CASSEQGGEPQHF.

This clone was picked up one time. This chain uses TRBV7-8 with TRBJ2-6; TRBD2 might be the D (5 bases). The CDR3 contains 16 residues. Trimming removed 5 bases from V and 3 bases from J, with 14 bases in between. CDR1 and CDR2 (germline): SGHVS, FQNEAQ. The CDR3 region has the DNA TGTGCCAGCAGCACCGGGATTCCTCGTGGGGCCAACGTCCTGACTTTC. It is translated as CASSTGIPRGANVLTF.

This clone appeared a single time. The chain combines TRBV27 with TRBJ2-3; 10 bases are a match to TRBD2. The germline V gene has CDR1 MNHEY and CDR2 SMNVEV (reference sequence). This CDR3 comprises 16 residues. V trimming: 5 bases; J trimming: 1 base; junction bases outside the gene matches: 6. Written as DNA, the CDR3 is TGTGCCAGCAGTCCCTATCTAGCGGGGGGCACAGATACGCAGTATTTT. Encoded protein: CASSPYLAGGTDTQYF.

The rearrangement links TRBV19 to TRBJ1-6; TRBD1 is a possible D gene (5 bases). Germline lookup yields CDR1 LNHDA and CDR2 SQIVND (reference sequence). The V and J ends lost 6 bases and 7 bases respectively, with 10 bases between them. The CDR3 totals 13 residues. This CDR3 is CASRVDTNSPLHF. For the CDR3, the DNA is TGTGCCAGTAGGGTGGACACCAATTCACCCCTCCACTTT.

This chain links TRBV21-1 with TRBJ1-2; the DNA was not used to check the table's D call, TRBD1. TRBV21-1 is reported as a pseudogene. The length of the CDR3 is 18 residues. DNA for the CDR3: TGTGCCAGCAGCGAAGGGGGTCCATGGGGACAGGGGGTATATGGCTACACCTTC. Its translation is CASSEGGPWGQGVYGYTF.

The CDR3 here is CASSAVGGDTEAFF. CDR3 DNA sequence: TGTGCCAGCAGTGCGGTAGGGGGCGACACTGAAGCTTTCTTT. The chain carries TRBV6-4 and TRBJ1-1; 7 bases line up with TRBD1. The CDR3 spans 14 residues. The germline V gene has CDR1 MRHNA and CDR2 SNTAGT. The junction had 5 bases not matched to a gene; V was cut back by 4 bases and J by 3 bases.

This clone was seen a single time. Other DNA sequences within the sample encode an identical CDR3. This rearrangement joins TRBV12-3 or TRBV12-4 to TRBJ1-6; a weak D match, TRBD1 (6 bases). V was shortened by 3 bases and J by 10 bases, with 10 bases between the two germline ends. The CDR3 contains 13 residues. This CDR3 is CASSLAGDSPLHF. CDR3 bases: TGTGCCAGCAGTTTGGCAGGGGACTCACCCCTCCACTTT.

This clone was detected only a few times. CDR3 region: CASSLRQTNTEAFF. The CDR3 nucleotides read TGTGCCAGCAGCTTAAGACAAACGAACACTGAAGCTTTCTTT. This sequence joins TRBV11-2 and TRBJ1-1, with D unresolved. Germline V CDR1 and CDR2: SGHAT, FQNNGV. CDR3 size: 14 residues. The V and J ends lost 2 bases and 1 base respectively, with 8 bases between them. Drawing the rest from reference TRBV11-2 and TRBJ1-1, the complete variable domain is EAGVAQSPRYKIIEKRQSVAFWCNPISGHATLYWYQQILGQGPKLLIQFQNNGVVDDSQLPKDRFSAERLKGVDSTLKIQPAKLEDSAVYLCASSLRQTNTEAFFGQGTRLTVV.

The V and J genes are TRBV19 and TRBJ2-5; D might be TRBD1 (7 bases). Deletions cut 3 bases from V and 4 bases from J, with 12 bases between. CDR1 is LNHDA and CDR2 is SQIVND in the germline V gene (reference sequence). This CDR3 is 14 amino acids long. CDR3 in amino acids: CASSIGGQRETQYF. The DNA for the CDR3 is TGTGCCAGTAGTATCGGGGGACAGCGAGAGACCCAGTACTTC.

The chain employs TRBV30 and TRBJ1-1; TRBD1 aligns across 8 bases. The ends lost 4 bases at V and 1 base at J; junction bases unmatched: 8. The CDR3 extends over 15 amino acids. Germline V gene sequence: CDR1 GTSNPN, CDR2 SVGIG (reference sequence). CDR3 amino acids: CAWKLAGTGNTEAFF. The CDR3 DNA reads as TGTGCCTGGAAACTAGCCGGGACAGGGAACACTGAAGCTTTCTTT.

The gene calls are TRBV5-1 and TRBJ1-3; 12 positions match TRBD1. The germline V gene encodes CDR1 SGHRS and CDR2 YFSETQ. The V and J ends lost 1 base and 5 bases, in that order; junction bases with no gene match: 7. The length of the CDR3 is 17 residues. CDR3 sequence (DNA): TGCGCCAGCAGCTTGTCCGGGACAGGGGGCCCGAGAAACACCATATATTTT. Its translation is CASSLSGTGGPRNTIYF.

The rearrangement links TRBV6-5 to TRBJ2-1; 8 bases are shared with TRBD1. This CDR3 is built from 14 residues. Germline V gene lookup returns CDR1 MNHEY and CDR2 SVGAGI. After removal of 10 bases from V and 1 base from J, the junction contained 6 bases not matched to a gene. The CDR3 nucleotides are TGTGCCACCGGACAGGGCGAATCCTACAATGAGCAGTTCTTC. Protein product: CATGQGESYNEQFF.